Below are 19 T cell receptor beta chains sequenced from a single sample in a study of blood T cell repertoires in COVID-19. The table came from immunoSEQ multiplex PCR; TCRdb's copy has only in-frame clones and leaves some out. This table has 380,000 or so clones, approximately 86% appearing once. Specimen: PBMCs or T cells enriched from blood (not recorded which). These receptors were taken from a woman aged 40 to 55 with acute COVID-19.

The V and J genes are TRBV5-4 and TRBJ1-2; TRBD1 aligns across 9 bases. The J segment lost 4 bases and the V segment lost 5 bases, leaving 6 bases of the junction unmatched. This CDR3 region has 14 residues. Germline assignment: CDR1 SGHNT and CDR2 YYREEE (reference sequence). Here the CDR3 DNA reads TGTGCCAGCAGTTCCGGGACAGGGCCCTATGGCTACACCTTC. This gives the protein CASSSGTGPYGYTF.

This chain uses TRBV5-4 with TRBJ1-1, with 7 bases lining up with TRBD1. Germline CDR1 is SGHNT and CDR2 is YYREEE (reference sequence). This CDR3 contains 14 residues. V lost 1 base to trimming and J lost 3 bases; unmatched junction nucleotides: 3. The CDR3 DNA sequence: TGTGCCAGCAGCTTGACAGGGGTCTACACTGAAGCTTTCTTT. Translating it yields CASSLTGVYTEAFF.

This clone was seen a few times. The chain recombines TRBV3-1 (or the pseudogene TRBV3-2) with TRBJ2-7, with a tentative D call TRBD1 (6 bases). Trimming took 0 bases from V and 3 from J, leaving 9 bases between them. Germline V gene lookup returns CDR1 LGHDT and CDR2 YNNKEL (reference sequence). There are 14 residues in the CDR3. CDR3 coding DNA: TGTGCCAGCAGCCAAGATCTAGGGGGCTACGAGCAGTACTTC. Translation gives CASSQDLGGYEQYF.

This clone was seen just once. The V call is TRBV15, the J call TRBJ1-2; D remains unclear. The CDR3 is 17 amino acids. Germline V gives CDR1 LNHNV, CDR2 YYDKDF (reference sequence). Trimming took off 0 bases at V and 3 bases at J, with 17 bases between the two ends. The CDR3 DNA reads TGTGCCACCAGCAGAGATCCGTTGCACAGTACCGACTATGGCTACACCTTC. This encodes CATSRDPLHSTDYGYTF.

The CDR3, as DNA: TGTGCCTGGAGTGTAACGGGGTCTAGCGGGCGTAGCACAGATACGCAGTATTTT. Translating it yields CAWSVTGSSGRSTDTQYF. This sequence joins TRBV30 and TRBJ2-3, with TRBD2 identical over 8 bases. CDR3 length: 18 residues. Per the germline V gene, CDR1 is GTSNPN and CDR2 is SVGIG (reference sequence). V trimming: 0 bases; J trimming: 0 bases; junction bases outside the gene matches: 11. The full variable domain, in which reference TRBV30 and TRBJ2-3 provide the parts outside the CDR3, is SQTIHQWPATLVQPVGSPLSLECTVEGTSNPNLYWYRQAAGRGLQLLFYSVGIGQISSEVPQNLSASRPQDRQFILSSKKLLLSDSGFYLCAWSVTGSSGRSTDTQYFGPGTRLTVL.

This clone appeared a few times. The chain employs TRBV19 and TRBJ1-1; TRBD1 matches at 7 bases. The CDR3 has 14 amino acids. CDR1 is LNHDA and CDR2 is SQIVND in the germline V gene (reference sequence). J gave up 0 bases and V 7 bases, and 5 bases lay outside the gene matches. CDR3 region: CASTHGQVNTEAFF. DNA of the CDR3: TGTGCCAGTACCCATGGACAGGTGAACACTGAAGCTTTCTTT.

V is TRBV18 and J is TRBJ2-2, with 8 nucleotides matching TRBD1. The CDR3 is made up of 14 amino acids. In germline, CDR1 is KGHSH, CDR2 LQKENI. Trimming cost V 5 bases and J 6 bases; bases outside gene matches: 5. CDR3 sequence (DNA): TGTGCCAGCTCAAGGACAGGGTTTCCCGGGGAGCTGTTTTTT. It yields the protein CASSRTGFPGELFF. The entire variable domain, with the rest obtained from reference TRBV18 and TRBJ2-2, is as follows: NAGVMQNPRHLVRRRGQEARLRCSPMKGHSHVYWYRQLPEEGLKFMVYLQKENIIDESGMPKERFSAEFPKEGPSILRIQQVVRGDSAAYFCASSRTGFPGELFFGEGSRLTVL.

The rearrangement uses TRBV12-3 or TRBV12-4 and TRBJ1-3; TRBD1 agrees at 7 bases. The V and J ends lost 4 bases and 8 bases, in that order; junction bases with no gene match: 2. There are 12 residues in the CDR3. The CDR3 sequence is CASSSRGDTIYF. In DNA, the CDR3 is TGTGCCAGCAGTTCCAGGGGGGACACCATATATTTT.

This clone was detected a few times. This rearrangement joins TRBV9 to TRBJ1-5; a weak D match, TRBD1 (5 bases). The CDR3 sequence is 15 residues long. Germline assignment: CDR1 SGDLS and CDR2 YYNGEE. Trimming pared 0 bases from V and 8 bases from J, leaving 15 bases between. CDR3 DNA sequence: TGTGCCAGCAGCGTAGGTCCTCAGGGCTTGGAGCCCCAGCATTTT. Protein product: CASSVGPQGLEPQHF.

The genes are TRBV30 and TRBJ2-7; D remains unclear. The ends were cut back, 0 bases at V and 2 bases at J, with 5 bases in the middle. This CDR3 comprises 12 residues. Germline values: CDR1 GTSNPN, CDR2 SVGIG (reference sequence). Here the CDR3 DNA reads TGTGCCTGGAGTGTACGGGCCTACGAGCAGTACTTC. Its protein is CAWSVRAYEQYF.

CDR3 sequence reads: CASSEWGSGNTIYF. The CDR3 DNA reads as TGTGCCAGCAGTGAATGGGGCAGTGGAAACACCATATATTTT. The chain combines TRBV25-1 with TRBJ1-3; maybe TRBD1 (5 bases). The CDR3 is 14 amino acids. The germline gives CDR1 MGHDK, CDR2 SYGVNS. V lost 1 base, J lost 3 bases, and 7 bases lay in between.

The V gene is TRBV7-9, the J gene TRBJ2-7; TRBD1 aligns across 7 bases. This CDR3 contains 15 residues. Germline V lookup: CDR1 SEHNR, CDR2 FQNEAQ (reference sequence). The ends lost 5 bases at V and 6 bases at J; junction bases unmatched: 13. The CDR3 here is CASSMSRQGEGEQYF. The CDR3 DNA is TGTGCCAGCAGCATGAGCCGACAGGGTGAGGGCGAGCAGTACTTC.

This clone appeared a few times. The genes are TRBV9 and TRBJ2-2; TRBD2 aligns across 13 bases. Trimming cost V 3 bases and J 1 base; bases outside gene matches: 0. Germline V gives CDR1 SGDLS, CDR2 YYNGEE. The CDR3 has 16 residues. The chain's CDR3 is CASSGTSGGNTGELFF. CDR3 coding DNA: TGTGCCAGCAGCGGGACTAGCGGGGGGAACACCGGGGAGCTGTTTTTT.

The chain recombines TRBV30 with TRBJ1-2; 8 bases align to TRBD1. J gave up 8 bases and V 1 base, and 12 bases lay outside the gene matches. This CDR3 is built from 15 residues. Germline assignment: CDR1 GTSNPN and CDR2 SVGIG (reference sequence). In DNA form, the CDR3 reads TGTGCCTGGAGTGCAAAGTTGACAGGGGAAGAAGGCTACACCTTC. Its translation is CAWSAKLTGEEGYTF.

In nucleotides, the CDR3 is TGTGCCAGCACCCCGGACAGGGAGAACACTGAAGCTTTCTTT. It codes for CASTPDRENTEAFF. The rearrangement joins TRBV6-5 to TRBJ1-1; 8 bases are a match to TRBD1. The CDR3 totals 14 residues. With V trimmed by 7 bases and J by 1 base, 5 bases remained unmatched. CDR1 and CDR2 (germline): MNHEY, SVGAGI.

V and J are TRBV7-2 and TRBJ1-2; maybe TRBD1 (6 bases). CDR1 is SGHTA, CDR2 FQGNSA, per germline. Trimming left V 7 bases short and J 4 bases short, with 13 bases between. The CDR3 sequence is 13 residues long. CDR3: CASIKGDGYGYTF. CDR3 nucleotide sequence: TGTGCCAGCATCAAGGGGGACGGCTATGGCTACACCTTC.

CDR3 coding DNA: TGTGCCAGCAGTGAATATGCAGGGAGGTCCTATGGCTACACCTTC. It translates to CASSEYAGRSYGYTF. This chain connects TRBV2 to TRBJ1-2; TRBD1 is a possible D gene (5 bases). This CDR3 has 15 amino acids. Trimming cost V 2 bases and J 4 bases, with 14 bases left between them. CDR1 SNHLY and CDR2 FYNNEI come from the germline V gene.

The genes are TRBV11-2 and TRBJ2-7; D is possibly TRBD2 (6 bases). The germline CDR1 and CDR2 sequences are SGHAT and FQNNGV. This CDR3 contains 13 residues. Trimming left V 1 base short and J 5 bases short, with 9 bases between. The CDR3 sequence is CASSLVTRNEQYF. DNA for the CDR3: TGTGCCAGCAGCTTAGTGACTAGAAACGAGCAGTACTTC.

The genes are TRBV19 and TRBJ1-3; D unresolved. This CDR3 contains 14 residues. The germline CDR1 and CDR2 sequences are LNHDA and SQIVND (reference sequence). The ends were cut back, 7 bases at V and 0 bases at J, with 10 bases in the middle. As DNA, the CDR3 is TGTGCCAGTATGACACAGCCCTCTGGAAACACCATATATTTT. Translating it yields CASMTQPSGNTIYF.